This TCR beta chain was documented in a study of shared clonotypes between healthy human individuals. With 0 bases clipped from V and 3 bases from J, the junction kept 9 bases outside the gene matches. The CDR3 contains 17 residues. CDR1 and CDR2 (germline): SGDLS, YYNGEE. Sequenced by immunoSEQ multiplex PCR; TCRdb stores in-frame clones only, minus some. The sample includes millions of clones, just over 90% of them seen just once. The chain recombines TRBV9 with TRBJ1-1; 9 bases agree with TRBD1. The receptor's source is a man aged 18 to 29 in good health. The sequencing sample was made of naive CD4+ T cells sorted from blood. The subset: CD45RA+ positively selected. CDR3 bases: TGTGCCAGCAGCGTAGGGAACAGGGGGCTGGTGGACACTGAAGCTTTCTTT. Encoded protein: CASSVGNRGLVDTEAFF.